This TCR beta chain was observed in a study of technical replicates of blood from four donors. TCRdb keeps only in-frame clones here, not all; method: immunoSEQ multiplex PCR. Here the sample spans tens of thousands of clones, roughly 94% being singletons. Trimming cost V 0 bases and J 2 bases, with 5 bases left between them. The CDR3 is made up of 13 amino acids. Germline CDR1 and CDR2: MNHEY and SMNVEV (reference sequence). The clonotype was recovered from a human donor in good health. The V and J genes are TRBV27 and TRBJ2-7; a possible D gene is TRBD1 (5 bases). Sequencing input: T cells isolated from PBMCs. The CDR3 loop reads CASSLSRAYEQYF. Written as DNA, the CDR3 is TGTGCCAGCAGTTTATCCAGGGCCTACGAGCAGTACTTC.